This T cell receptor (beta chain) was found in a study of T cells in Graves' hyperthyroidism and ophthalmopathy. TCR beta CDR3 regions were amplified from RNA transcripts. The primer set for the first-round RT-PCR of the TCR CDR3 was HTBI. TCRdb re-called the multiplex PCR reads with MiXCR, one entry per CDR3 protein. The top ten clones hold about 30% of a sample with 250,000 or so distinct CDR3 sequences, 13% to 15% of them seen once. The study's findings and limits: Median prediction lead before ophthalmopathy onset was 5.5 to 7 months with the model.

Germline assignment: CDR1 DFQATT and CDR2 SNEGSKA (reference sequence). The CDR3 runs 13 residues. V was clipped by 1 base and J by 4 bases, with 10 bases between them. About this clonotype: Its antigen is currently unknown.

This chain uses TRBV20-1 with TRBJ1-2; D gene uncertain. The sequenced material came from blood. The TCR sequence derives from a woman in her fifties or sixties with Graves' hyperthyroidism that later progressed to Graves' ophthalmopathy. As DNA, the CDR3 is TGCAGTGCTAGAGCCGTGGCAGCCTATGGCTACACCTTC. Translation gives CSARAVAAYGYTF.